This is a list of T cell receptor beta chains from one sample in a study of vaccination effects on CD4 cells after COVID-19. No antigen has been identified for these receptors. TCRdb's copy holds only in-frame clones and misses some; the assay was immunoSEQ multiplex PCR. Of approximately 37,000 clones detected, 60% to 75% appear once; the ten largest clones hold 2.5% to 3.5%. Here the sequenced sample was CD4+ T cells from PBMCs cultured without peptide, taken before COVID-19 vaccination. The source is a human donor who received a COVID-19 vaccine. Each CDR3 is given with its conserved first and last residue. Fields, in order: D gene, clone size, V gene, CDR3 length, J gene, CDR3 protein, CDR3 DNA. The D gene is left open where the match is weak. Clone size is not always given. Where it is, it says once, few, many or a class for expanded clones.

TRBD1	-	TRBV11-1	15	TRBJ2-7	CASSLRGPSTYEQYF	TGTGCCAGCAGCTTAAGGGGGCCCTCTACCTACGAGCAGTACTTC
-	few	TRBV19	15	TRBJ1-2	CASSTDPTSFYGYTF	TGTGCCAGTAGTACCGACCCTACATCCTTCTATGGCTACACCTTC
-	-	TRBV6-6	14	TRBJ1-3	CASSFRGSGNTIYF	TGTGCCAGCAGTTTCCGGGGCTCTGGAAACACCATATATTTT
TRBD1	-	TRBV28	15	TRBJ1-1	CASSYDRAMNTEAFF	TGTGCCAGCAGTTATGACAGGGCTATGAACACTGAAGCTTTCTTT
TRBD1	-	TRBV25-1	15	TRBJ1-1	CASSEPGQLNTEAFF	TGTGCCAGCAGTGAACCGGGACAGCTGAACACTGAAGCTTTCTTT
TRBD2	-	TRBV5-4	15	TRBJ2-7	CASSSPGTRAYEQYF	TGTGCCAGCAGCTCACCCGGGACTAGGGCCTACGAGCAGTACTTC
-	-	TRBV11-2	15	TRBJ1-3	CASSFESPPGNTIYF	TGTGCCAGCAGCTTTGAATCCCCCCCTGGAAACACCATATATTTT
-	-	TRBV28	15	TRBJ1-4	CASSPPSAPNEKLFF	TGTGCCAGCAGTCCCCCTTCGGCTCCGAATGAAAAACTGTTTTTT
-	-	TRBV5-5	15	TRBJ2-2	CASSWQGGNTGELFF	TGTGCCAGCAGCTGGCAGGGAGGGAACACCGGGGAGCTGTTTTTT
-	-	TRBV7-9	13	TRBJ1-2	CASSVTQEVGYTF	TGTGCCAGCAGCGTGACCCAGGAGGTTGGCTACACCTTC
-	-	TRBV12-5	13	TRBJ2-5	CASGSGFQETQYF	TGTGCTAGTGGATCAGGGTTCCAAGAGACCCAGTACTTC
-	-	TRBV2	11	TRBJ2-3	CASLQSDTQYF	TGTGCCAGTTTACAGTCAGATACGCAGTATTTT
TRBD2	-	TRBV5-1	17	TRBJ2-3	CASSTYTGTSVKDTQYF	TGCGCCAGCAGCACCTATACCGGGACTAGCGTGAAAGATACGCAGTATTTT
TRBD2	-	TRBV6-1	15	TRBJ2-5	CASSEGGSGKETQYF	TGTGCCAGCAGTGAAGGGGGTAGCGGGAAGGAGACCCAGTACTTC
-	once	TRBV7-2	13	TRBJ2-1	CASSSPGSGEQFF	TGTGCCAGCAGCTCACCTGGGTCCGGTGAGCAGTTCTTC
TRBD1	-	TRBV6-5	14	TRBJ1-2	CASSPTGPRDGYTF	TGTGCCAGCAGCCCGACAGGGCCTAGGGATGGCTACACCTTC
TRBD1	-	TRBV19	15	TRBJ1-2	CASSLTGGSNYGYTF	TGTGCCAGTAGTCTGACAGGGGGATCGAACTATGGCTACACCTTC
-	-	TRBV20-1	14	TRBJ1-4	CSASPPQGAGKLFF	TGCAGTGCTAGTCCTCCACAGGGTGCTGGAAAACTGTTTTTT
TRBD1	-	TRBV6-6	15	TRBJ1-4	CASSSGTGFNEKLFF	TGTGCCAGCAGTTCTGGGACAGGCTTTAATGAAAAACTGTTTTTT
TRBD1	once	TRBV30	13	TRBJ2-7	CAWSVQGHYEQYF	TGTGCCTGGAGTGTACAGGGGCACTACGAGCAGTACTTC
TRBD2	-	TRBV24-1	15	TRBJ2-1	CATSDTGLADNEQFF	TGTGCCACCAGTGATACGGGACTAGCGGACAATGAGCAGTTCTTC
-	few	TRBV2	15	TRBJ1-2	CASSPAGANNYGYTF	TGTGCCAGCAGTCCAGCGGGGGCTAATAACTATGGCTACACCTTC
TRBD1	-	TRBV12-3/TRBV12-4	13	TRBJ1-2	CASSLGQGYGYTF	TGTGCCAGCAGCCTTGGACAGGGCTATGGCTACACCTTC
-	once	TRBV30	12	TRBJ1-1	CAWTSTGAEAFF	TGTGCCTGGACCAGTACAGGCGCTGAAGCTTTCTTT